This entry describes one T cell receptor (beta chain). The sample holds a few counts of this clonotype. Its antigen remains unidentified. Base-call qualities are not available, and no considerably larger clone is one nucleotide away. Library construction relied on RACE. TCRdb records NextSeq 500 as the sequencer. Library preparation attached unique molecular identifiers to individual cDNA molecules for quantitative, reproducible TCR counting. From each blood RNA sample, both TCR alpha and TCR beta chains were sequenced. From the authors' description of their analysis: The median number of TCRs per sample was some 100,000, ranging from roughly 23,224 to 690,600. The Decombinator software suite was used to annotate the V, J and CDR3 of the TCR reads. Every sample was subsampled to the same number of TCRs (28,000) for the PS versus PT1 abundance plots. TCRs were defined as expanded if absent before sensitization and observed at least eight times at the 2-week time point. Through fastp at Q25 and MiXCR, TCRdb rebuilt clones from the public reads, retaining in-frame beta chains. One record per CDR3 amino acid sequence lists the most common genes and DNA. In this record, the V and J calls reflect TCRdb's handling and not the investigators' own analysis. In this sample the table shows 89,000 or so distinct CDR3 sequences, about 6.6% of which occur a single time. Roughly 1.4% of the sample belongs to the ten largest clones.

This entry is derived from a study of human T cells and chemical hapten exposure (dated by TCRdb to about 2021). Regarding the research as a whole: For sensitization, 2% DPC in acetone was applied to a roughly 2 cm by roughly 2 cm area of upper inner arm skin. Weekly therapeutic DPC doses were additionally applied to the scalp of patients throughout the roughly 23-week study period. Patch testing on the upper back used Finn chambers containing 0.01% DPC, with scoring done after 6 days according to International Contact Dermatitis Research Group standards. Alopecia areata with under or over 50% scalp involvement, alopecia totalis and alopecia universalis were represented in the patient cohort, which was mostly female. The libraries were sequenced as a pool, and the TCR yield per sample differed mostly because of small variations in library volumes within the pool. Peripheral blood TCR repertoire changes were tracked in vivo in alopecia patients during primary and secondary sensitization to the hapten diphenylcyclopropenone (DPC). Blood samples were taken from patients before sensitization (week 0) and then at 2, 6 and about 24 weeks after DPC sensitization. Around 30 alopecia patients provided blood for TCR sequencing at one to four time points (pre-sensitization, 2, 6 and 24 weeks).

General conclusions and limits of the study: Patch test score correlated positively with the number of PT1 expanded TCRs, reaching significance at thresholds 8, 16 and 32 but not at 4. No change with DPC sensitization was found in the number of TCRs above 1 in 1000 frequency, and no evidence of global repertoire structure alterations was found. Because every patient had alopecia, a presumed autoimmune disease, the patients' immune response might differ from that of healthy individuals. After repeated subsampling, changes were observed in the strength of the expansion versus patch-test correlation and in the threshold at which the correlation became significant. Compared with pre-sensitization or healthy control sets, expanded TCRs formed significantly more large CDR3 similarity clusters, which is consistent with antigen-driven responses.

The time point label on this specimen signifies: patch test 2, 6 weeks after DPC sensitization. The label giving this sample's treatment or condition can be read as: therapeutic diphenylcyclopropenone sensitization with weekly scalp DPC. Blood at each patch-test visit was drawn before the patch test was applied. Patients were eligible if aged 18 to 70, diagnosed with alopecia and judged suitable for DPC therapy, and pregnant patients were excluded. Total RNA was isolated from unfractionated whole blood collected in Tempus Blood RNA tubes. This sequence originates from a woman aged 25 to 45 with alopecia areata. Some clones in this sample may be carry-over from other donors' samples. This specimen was whole blood, taken in connection with sensitization to the hapten diphenylcyclopropenone (DPC).

The nucleotide sequence reads TGTGCCAGCAGCTATGGGACAGGGAGGACTGAAGCTTTCTTT. It translates as CASSYGTGRTEAFF. The V gene is TRBV7-2 and the J gene is TRBJ1-1; TRBD1 matches 9 bases in the middle. Reading from cysteine to phenylalanine, the CDR3 counts 14 amino acids. Here the CDR3 DNA is all that survives: 42 bases in frame from base 1. The germline V end is reduced by 4 bases and the J end by 5 bases; junction bases left unmatched: 5. Based on the germline V gene, the CDR1 and CDR2 sequences are SGHTA and FQGNSA.